One T cell receptor beta chain is described in this entry. The data stem from a study of PD-L1 blockade in urothelial cancer. The V gene's germline CDR1 is MDHEN and CDR2 SYDVKM. J lost 7 bases, V lost 6 bases, and 12 bases had no gene match. The CDR3 length is 15 residues. Time point: pretreatment peripheral blood. Sequencing used immunoSEQ multiplex PCR; TCRdb keeps in-frame clones, though not all of them. The sample includes around 100,000 clones, more than 75% seen only once; the top ten take about 2%. The receptor's source is a man in his sixties with urothelial cancer. The gene calls are TRBV28 and TRBJ2-5, with 9 bases lining up with TRBD1. This sample comprised PBMCs, obtained around atezolizumab (anti-PD-L1) treatment. CDR3 sequence reads: CASRPQLGQGGTQYF. The CDR3 region has the DNA TGTGCCAGCAGGCCTCAGTTGGGACAGGGCGGGACCCAGTACTTC.